This T cell receptor (beta chain) originates from a study of T cell responses to AZD1222 COVID-19 vaccine. Only in-frame clones appear in the TCRdb table, and some are missing; sequencing was by immunoSEQ multiplex PCR. The sample holds some 120,000 clones, 80% to 90% seen once. The V end was cut by 0 bases, the J end by 8 bases, with 8 bases between. CDR3 length: 13 residues. Germline V gene sequence: CDR1 SEHNR, CDR2 FQNEAQ (reference sequence). The clonotype was recovered from an adult in good health. The gene calls are TRBV7-9 and TRBJ2-1; D remains ambiguous. The sample was peripheral blood, taken on day 0 of AZD1222 vaccination. CDR3 nucleotide sequence: TGTGCCAGCAGCTTAGCCGGCAGCGATGAGCAGTTCTTC. Protein product: CASSLAGSDEQFF.